This T cell receptor beta chain was documented in a study of blood T cells in healthy people across ages. Findings and caveats of the study: Conclusively comparing naive with antigen-experienced cells was impossible with unsorted PBMCs. From one million sequenced T cells, diversity estimates were lower bounds. Compared with aged donors, long-lived donors showed fewer expanded clones, suggesting selection.

Together with a sample-barcoded 5' primer, a J-beta primer mix was included in a second PCR lasting about 6 to 11 cycles. TCRdb re-analysed the 5' RACE reads in MiXCR, keeping a single row per CDR3 protein. Counted here are fewer than 950,000 distinct CDR3 sequences, about 55% occurring once; the ten biggest clones make up about 42%. To note about this clonotype: The antigen is not known.

Sequenced sample: blood. The TCR was taken from an elderly man in good health.

The CDR3 protein is CASSPDRVKETQYF. The CDR3 region has the DNA TGTGCCAGCAGCCCGGACAGGGTGAAAGAGACCCAGTACTTC. The V gene is TRBV7-2, the J gene TRBJ2-5; 8 bases map to TRBD1. The V gene end was trimmed by 5 bases and the J gene end by 3 bases; junction bases not matched to a gene: 5. The CDR3 extends over 14 amino acids. The germline CDR1 and CDR2 sequences are SGHTA and FQGNSA.